Below, 21 T cell receptor beta chains from the same sample are listed, as sequenced in a study of siplizumab effects on memory and regulatory T cells (dated by TCRdb to between 2017 and 2020). Library method: the immunoSEQ multiplex PCR assay. Sourced from immuneACCESS, this table was stored by TCRdb with only in-frame sequences that have V and J called. A share of the clones is absent; for the studies checked, an unresolved V gene accounts for under half, and the remainder has no known explanation. The table for this sample lists some 110,000 clones; about 92% of them were counted only once. Approximately 0.32% of the sample lies in the top ten. The sequenced sample was CD4+ T cells sorted from blood. The receptors originated from a human donor in good health.

This chain links TRBV5-1 with TRBJ2-1, with 8 bases matching TRBD2. CDR1 is SGHRS and CDR2 is YFSETQ in the germline V gene. The J segment lost 6 bases and the V segment lost 3 bases, leaving 2 bases of the junction unmatched. This CDR3 has 13 residues. The CDR3 is CASSWAGGNEQFF. The DNA for the CDR3 is TGCGCCAGCAGCTGGGCGGGAGGCAATGAGCAGTTCTTC.

The rearrangement joins TRBV5-1 to TRBJ2-1; TRBD1 aligns across 7 bases. CDR3 size: 15 residues. Germline CDR1 and CDR2: SGHRS and YFSETQ. V lost 4 bases to trimming and J lost 2 bases; unmatched junction nucleotides: 6. The CDR3 loop reads CASSATGAPYNEQFF. The CDR3 DNA is TGCGCCAGCAGCGCCACAGGGGCCCCCTACAATGAGCAGTTCTTC.

V usage is TRBV2 and J usage is TRBJ2-7; D might be TRBD1 (5 bases). This CDR3 comprises 12 residues. Trimming removed 6 bases at V and 4 bases at J, with 10 bases between. From germline, CDR1 is SNHLY and CDR2 FYNNEI. This CDR3 reads CASSSQGYEQYF. The CDR3 DNA reads TGTGCCAGCAGCAGTCAGGGTTACGAGCAGTACTTC.

V and J are TRBV5-1 and TRBJ1-4; D is undetermined. Germline CDR1 reads SGHRS; CDR2 reads YFSETQ. V was shortened by 0 bases and J by 7 bases, with 10 bases between the two germline ends. CDR3 length equals 14 residues. The CDR3 DNA sequence: TGCGCCAGCAGCTTGGTAAGCGAAGGTGAAAAACTGTTTTTT. Residues: CASSLVSEGEKLFF.

This chain uses TRBV11-3 with TRBJ1-1; D possibly corresponds to TRBD1 (6 bases). The CDR3 runs to 16 residues. The V end was cut by 4 bases, the J end by 5 bases, with 20 bases between. Germline V gene sequence: CDR1 SGHNT, CDR2 YENEEA. This CDR3 is CASSSTLSKGVTEAFF. As DNA, the CDR3 is TGTGCCAGCAGCTCAACCCTCTCCAAGGGGGTGACTGAAGCTTTCTTT.

The J gene is TRBJ1-3, the V gene TRBV18; no clear D. Germline assignment: CDR1 KGHSH and CDR2 LQKENI. The CDR3 is 17 residues long. V shed 0 bases and J shed 0 bases, with 12 bases lying between them. The CDR3 DNA reads as TGTGCCAGCTCACCACCAAATCCACCGTTCTCTGGAAACACCATATATTTT. It codes for CASSPPNPPFSGNTIYF.

CDR3 bases: TGTGCCAGCAGCGTCAGGGAATTGGCTGAAGCTTTCTTT. Its protein product is CASSVRELAEAFF. This rearrangement joins TRBV11-1 to TRBJ1-1; D possibly corresponds to TRBD1 (5 bases). The CDR3 runs 13 residues. From germline, CDR1 is SGHAT and CDR2 FQDESV (reference sequence). With 5 bases removed from V and 6 bases from J, the gap between germline ends came to 13 bases.

V is TRBV14 and J is TRBJ2-7; tentative D call: TRBD1 (8 bases). Trimming left V 4 bases short and J 5 bases short, with 21 bases between. Germline loops: CDR1 SGHDN, CDR2 FVKESK. CDR3 length: 16 amino acids. CDR3 in amino acids: CASSPTGQGGIDEQYF. The DNA for the CDR3 is TGTGCCAGCAGCCCCACCGGACAGGGAGGGATTGACGAGCAGTACTTC.

There are a few counts of this clone. This rearrangement joins TRBV4-1 to TRBJ2-1; 7 bases line up with TRBD1. Germline CDR1 MGHRA, CDR2 YSYEKL. J was trimmed by 9 bases and V by 4 bases; bases with no gene match: 12. The CDR3 consists of 15 residues. The CDR3 nucleotides read TGCGCCAGCAGCCGAGACAGGGACGTTTCGGCTGAGCAGTTCTTC. This sequence encodes CASSRDRDVSAEQFF.

The chain links TRBV27 to TRBJ1-2, with D maybe TRBD1 (6 bases). CDR3 size: 14 residues. V dropped 6 bases and J dropped 8 bases, with 19 bases sitting between them. Germline CDR1 is MNHEY and CDR2 is SMNVEV (reference sequence). CDR3 loop: CASRETGREGGYTF. The CDR3 DNA follows: TGTGCCAGCAGAGAGACAGGCCGGGAGGGGGGCTACACCTTC.

V usage is TRBV6-6 and J usage is TRBJ2-7, with TRBD1 matching 10 bases. In germline, CDR1 is MNHNY, CDR2 SVGAGI (reference sequence). The CDR3 extends over 15 amino acids. Unmatched junction bases numbered 10, after V lost 5 bases and J lost 6 bases. In nucleotides, the CDR3 is TGTGCCAGCAGTCCCTCTTCCGGGACAGGGGTCGAGCAGTACTTC. It specifies CASSPSSGTGVEQYF.

V gene TRBV30 combines with J gene TRBJ1-6; the match to TRBD1 covers 9 bases. The CDR3 has 15 residues. The V segment lost 1 base and the J segment 5 bases; nucleotides outside the gene matches: 3. From germline, CDR1 is GTSNPN and CDR2 SVGIG (reference sequence). The chain's CDR3 is CAWSAWDRDNSPLHF. In DNA, the CDR3 is TGTGCCTGGAGTGCTTGGGACAGGGATAATTCACCCCTCCACTTT.

This clone was observed a few times. This chain connects TRBV11-2 to TRBJ1-1, with D perhaps matching TRBD1 (6 bases). Germline V gene data show CDR1 as SGHAT and CDR2 as FQNNGV. The V end was cut by 2 bases, the J end by 2 bases, with 9 bases between. There are 14 residues in the CDR3. In DNA form, the CDR3 reads TGTGCCAGCAGCTTACAACAGGGCAACACTGAAGCTTTCTTT. Amino acid sequence: CASSLQQGNTEAFF.

This chain joins TRBV4-3 and TRBJ1-1, with a weak D call TRBD1 (5 bases). Germline lookup yields CDR1 LGHNA and CDR2 YSLEER. V dropped 0 bases and J dropped 0 bases, with 8 bases sitting between them. The CDR3 length is 15 residues. CDR3 amino acids: CASSQERGVNTEAFF. CDR3 DNA: TGCGCCAGCAGCCAAGAGAGGGGAGTGAACACTGAAGCTTTCTTT.

The genes are TRBV15 and TRBJ1-3; the D gene is possibly TRBD1 (5 bases). Germline CDR1 reads LNHNV; CDR2 reads YYDKDF (reference sequence). The V and J ends lost 0 bases and 3 bases respectively, with 9 bases between them. The CDR3 spans 15 residues. CDR3 nucleotide sequence: TGTGCCACCAGCAGAGATATCGGGGGTGGAAACACCATATATTTT. Its translation is CATSRDIGGGNTIYF.

This chain's CDR3 is CASSLEGVEQFF. DNA of the CDR3: TGTGCCAGCAGCTTGGAGGGCGTTGAGCAGTTCTTC. The chain is built from TRBV11-1 and TRBJ2-1; possible D gene TRBD2, 6 bases. V lost 3 bases, J lost 9 bases, and 9 bases lay in between. This CDR3 is 12 amino acids long. CDR1 is SGHAT and CDR2 is FQDESV in the germline V gene (reference sequence).

The rearrangement links TRBV5-4 to TRBJ2-5; D unresolved. CDR1 is SGHNT and CDR2 is YYREEE in the germline V gene (reference sequence). The CDR3 is made up of 11 amino acids. Trimming pared 0 bases from V and 7 bases from J, leaving 4 bases between. In DNA, the CDR3 is TGTGCCAGCAGCTTGGCCGGGACCCAGTACTTC. Its translation is CASSLAGTQYF.

The chain couples TRBV11-2 to TRBJ1-6; TRBD1 is a possible D gene (5 bases). Germline values: CDR1 SGHAT, CDR2 FQNNGV. The CDR3 has 16 residues. The V end was cut by 6 bases, the J end by 0 bases, with 12 bases between. DNA for the CDR3: TGTGCCAGCAGTTGGGGGGAAAGCTCCTATAATTCACCCCTCCACTTT. Amino acid sequence: CASSWGESSYNSPLHF. Full variable domain (outside the CDR3, taken from reference TRBV11-2 and TRBJ1-6): EAGVAQSPRYKIIEKRQSVAFWCNPISGHATLYWYQQILGQGPKLLIQFQNNGVVDDSQLPKDRFSAERLKGVDSTLKIQPAKLEDSAVYLCASSWGESSYNSPLHFGNGTRLTVT.

J is TRBJ1-1 and V is TRBV5-1, with D tentatively TRBD1 (6 bases). V lost 1 base and J lost 4, with 14 bases in between. Germline CDR1 is SGHRS and CDR2 is YFSETQ. This CDR3 is built from 15 residues. The CDR3: CASSLTGTEVTEAFF. DNA for the CDR3: TGCGCCAGCAGCTTGACAGGGACCGAGGTCACTGAAGCTTTCTTT. Using reference TRBV5-1 and TRBJ1-1 for the parts outside the CDR3, the full variable domain is KAGVTQTPRYLIKTRGQQVTLSCSPISGHRSVSWYQQTPGQGLQFLFEYFSETQRNKGNFPGRFSGRQFSNSRSEMNVSTLELGDSALYLCASSLTGTEVTEAFFGQGTRLTVV.

V gene TRBV18 combines with J gene TRBJ2-7; no clear D gene. The CDR3 sequence is 14 residues long. The V end was cut by 6 bases, the J end by 5 bases, with 17 bases between. Germline CDR1 and CDR2: KGHSH and LQKENI. The CDR3 loop reads CASSGSFKGHEQYF. The CDR3 nucleotides read TGTGCCAGCTCTGGTAGTTTTAAGGGCCACGAGCAGTACTTC.

This sequence joins TRBV6-5 and TRBJ2-3, with D hard to call. V was clipped by 7 bases and J by 3 bases, with 14 bases between them. The length of the CDR3 is 14 residues. Germline lookup yields CDR1 MNHEY and CDR2 SVGAGI. The CDR3 DNA reads as TGTGCCAGCACTCCCGATCCTCAGACAGATACGCAGTATTTT. It is translated as CASTPDPQTDTQYF.